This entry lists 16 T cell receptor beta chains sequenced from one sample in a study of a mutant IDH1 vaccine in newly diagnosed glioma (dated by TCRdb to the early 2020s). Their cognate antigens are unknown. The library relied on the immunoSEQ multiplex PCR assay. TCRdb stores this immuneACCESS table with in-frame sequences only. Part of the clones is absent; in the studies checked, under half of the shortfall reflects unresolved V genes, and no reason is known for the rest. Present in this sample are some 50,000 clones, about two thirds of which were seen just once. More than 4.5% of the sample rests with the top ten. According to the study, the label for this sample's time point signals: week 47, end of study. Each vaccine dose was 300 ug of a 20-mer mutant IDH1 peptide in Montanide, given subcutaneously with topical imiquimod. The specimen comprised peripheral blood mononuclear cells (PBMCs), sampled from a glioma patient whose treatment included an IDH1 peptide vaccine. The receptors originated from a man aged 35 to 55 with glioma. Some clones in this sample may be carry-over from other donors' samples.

CDR3 nucleotides: TGCGCCAGCAGCCAAGGGGACCCTGGTGGGTTGGGGAACTATGGCTACACCTTC. Encoded protein: CASSQGDPGGLGNYGYTF. The chain employs TRBV4-1 and TRBJ1-2; TRBD1 is a possible D gene (5 bases). V lost 1 base to trimming and J lost 2 bases, with 20 bases between them. The CDR3 loop spans 18 amino acids. The V gene's germline CDR1 is MGHRA and CDR2 YSYEKL.

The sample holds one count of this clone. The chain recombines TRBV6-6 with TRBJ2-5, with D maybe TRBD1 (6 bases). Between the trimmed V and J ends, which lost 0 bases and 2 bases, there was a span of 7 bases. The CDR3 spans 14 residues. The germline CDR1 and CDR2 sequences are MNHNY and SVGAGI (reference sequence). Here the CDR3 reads CASSYSGQQETQYF. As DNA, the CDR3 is TGTGCCAGCAGTTACTCCGGACAGCAAGAGACCCAGTACTTC.

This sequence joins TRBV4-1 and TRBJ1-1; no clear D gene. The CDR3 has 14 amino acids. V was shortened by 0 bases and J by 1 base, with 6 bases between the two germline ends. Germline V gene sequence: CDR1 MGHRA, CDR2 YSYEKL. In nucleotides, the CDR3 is TGCGCCAGCAGCCAAGATTCGGCGAACACTGAAGCTTTCTTT. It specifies CASSQDSANTEAFF.

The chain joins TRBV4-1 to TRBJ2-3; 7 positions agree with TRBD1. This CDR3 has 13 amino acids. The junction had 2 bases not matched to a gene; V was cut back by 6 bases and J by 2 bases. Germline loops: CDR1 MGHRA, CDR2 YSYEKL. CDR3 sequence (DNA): TGCGCCAGCAGAGGGACAGCCACAGATACGCAGTATTTT. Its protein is CASRGTATDTQYF.

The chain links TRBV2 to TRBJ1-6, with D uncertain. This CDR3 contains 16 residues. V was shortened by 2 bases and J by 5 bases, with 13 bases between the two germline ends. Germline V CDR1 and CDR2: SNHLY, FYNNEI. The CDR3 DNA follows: TGTGCCAGCAGTGAAAGGGCCATAACTCATAATTCACCCCTCCACTTT. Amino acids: CASSERAITHNSPLHF.

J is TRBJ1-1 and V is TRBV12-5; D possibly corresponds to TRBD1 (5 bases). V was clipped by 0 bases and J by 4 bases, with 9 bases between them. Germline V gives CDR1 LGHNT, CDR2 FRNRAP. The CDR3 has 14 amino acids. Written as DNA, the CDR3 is TGTGCTAGTGGTTTGGTACAGGCAGGCACTGAAGCTTTCTTT. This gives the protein CASGLVQAGTEAFF.

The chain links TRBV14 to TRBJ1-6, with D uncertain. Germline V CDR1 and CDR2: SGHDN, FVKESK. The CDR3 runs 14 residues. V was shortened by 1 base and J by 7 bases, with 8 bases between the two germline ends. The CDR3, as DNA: TGTGCCAGCAGCCAAGGGCGGTTAAATTCACCCCTCCACTTT. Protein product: CASSQGRLNSPLHF.

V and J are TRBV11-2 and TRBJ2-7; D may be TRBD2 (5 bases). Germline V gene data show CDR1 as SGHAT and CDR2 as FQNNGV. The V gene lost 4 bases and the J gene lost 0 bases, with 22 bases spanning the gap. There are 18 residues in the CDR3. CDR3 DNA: TGTGCCAGCAGCTCCTATCCGGACTCCGACTCGAGCTCCTACGAGCAGTACTTC. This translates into CASSSYPDSDSSSYEQYF.

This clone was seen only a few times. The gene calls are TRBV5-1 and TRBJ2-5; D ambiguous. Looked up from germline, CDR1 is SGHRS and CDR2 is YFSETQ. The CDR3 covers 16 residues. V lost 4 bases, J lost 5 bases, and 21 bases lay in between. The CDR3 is CASSLNPVWVTETQYF. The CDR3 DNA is TGCGCCAGCAGCCTGAACCCGGTCTGGGTGACGGAGACCCAGTACTTC.

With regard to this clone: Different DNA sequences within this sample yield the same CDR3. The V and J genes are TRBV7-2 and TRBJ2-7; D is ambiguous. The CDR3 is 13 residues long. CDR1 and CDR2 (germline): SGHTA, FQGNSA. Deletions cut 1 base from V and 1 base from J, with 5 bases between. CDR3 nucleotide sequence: TGTGCCAGCAGCTTAGGAGTTTCCTACGAGCAGTACTTC. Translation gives CASSLGVSYEQYF.

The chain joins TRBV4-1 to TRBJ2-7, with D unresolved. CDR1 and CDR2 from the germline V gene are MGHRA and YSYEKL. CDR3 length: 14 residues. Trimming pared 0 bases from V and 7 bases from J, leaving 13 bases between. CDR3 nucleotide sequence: TGCGCCAGCAGCCAAGATCGTATGGGTTGGGAGCAGTACTTC. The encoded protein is CASSQDRMGWEQYF.

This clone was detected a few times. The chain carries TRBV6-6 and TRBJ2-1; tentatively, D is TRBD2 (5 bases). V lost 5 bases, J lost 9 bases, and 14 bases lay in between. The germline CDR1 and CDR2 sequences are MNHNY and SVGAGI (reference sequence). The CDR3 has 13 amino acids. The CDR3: CASSPLIRGEQFF. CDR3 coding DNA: TGTGCCAGCAGTCCGTTGATCCGGGGTGAGCAGTTCTTC.

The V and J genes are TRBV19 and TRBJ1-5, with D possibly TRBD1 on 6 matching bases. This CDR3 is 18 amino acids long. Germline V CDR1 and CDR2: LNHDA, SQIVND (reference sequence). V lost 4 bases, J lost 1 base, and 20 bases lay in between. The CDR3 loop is CASSKRPDGTRSNQPQHF. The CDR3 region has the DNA TGTGCCAGTAGTAAAAGGCCCGACGGGACAAGGAGCAATCAGCCCCAGCATTTT.

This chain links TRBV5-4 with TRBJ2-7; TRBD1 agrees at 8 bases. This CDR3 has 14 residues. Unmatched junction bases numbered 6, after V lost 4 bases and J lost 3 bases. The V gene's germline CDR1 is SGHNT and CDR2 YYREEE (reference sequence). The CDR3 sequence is CASSPRTGNYEQYF. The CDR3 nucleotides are TGTGCCAGCAGCCCCCGGACAGGGAACTACGAGCAGTACTTC.

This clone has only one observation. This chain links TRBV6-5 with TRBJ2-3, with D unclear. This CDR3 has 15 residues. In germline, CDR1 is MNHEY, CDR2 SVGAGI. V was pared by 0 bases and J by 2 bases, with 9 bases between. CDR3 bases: TGTGCCAGCAGTTACTCCCGAAGACTCACAGATACGCAGTATTTT. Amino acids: CASSYSRRLTDTQYF.

The CDR3 DNA follows: TGTGCCAGTAGTACGGGACTAGCGGGGGGTAGCACAGATACGCAGTATTTT. As protein: CASSTGLAGGSTDTQYF. The chain carries TRBV19 and TRBJ2-3; 15 bases are a match to TRBD2. J lost 0 bases, V lost 4 bases, and 2 bases had no gene match. In germline, CDR1 is LNHDA, CDR2 SQIVND (reference sequence). The CDR3 consists of 17 residues.